This T cell receptor (beta chain) was sequenced in a study of blood T cell repertoires in COVID-19. About the study: The United States, Italy and Spain provided the acute and convalescent COVID-19 samples.

Original processing notes: Reference gene primer amplification in the assay estimated nucleated cell counts. Some clones are missing from TCRdb's copy, which holds only in-frame ones; the method was immunoSEQ multiplex PCR. The D gene and trimming were derived from the DNA, and the V and J assignments and clone size from that table. The table shows 350,000 or so clones, with more than 70% occurring only once. The CDR3 sequence is 15 residues long. CDR1 and CDR2 (germline): LNHDA, SQIVND (reference sequence). V was trimmed by 5 bases and J by 7 bases, leaving 15 bases between them. This TCR derives from a man aged 25-45 years with active or convalescent COVID-19. The sequenced sample was peripheral blood. The rearrangement joins TRBV19 to TRBJ1-6; TRBD1 might be the D (5 bases). CDR3 region: CASSPSWGGNSPLHF. CDR3 in DNA: TGTGCCAGTAGTCCAAGCTGGGGGGGAAATTCACCCCTCCACTTT.